The 21 T cell receptor beta chains below all came from one sample that was sequenced in a study of identical twins. TCRdb used MiXCR to reprocess the 5' RACE reads, holding one entry per CDR3 protein. The table includes 600,000 to 700,000 distinct CDR3 sequences, about 20% detected once. These same data were also listed under a study on T cells expressing NK-cell markers.

The sequencing sample was made of PBMCs. Receptor source: a young woman in good health.

This clonotype appeared many times. V and J are TRBV29-1 and TRBJ1-1; TRBD1 matches 8 bases. Germline CDR1 reads SQVTM; CDR2 reads ANQGSEA. There are 11 residues in the CDR3. Trimming cost V 4 bases and J 5 bases; bases outside gene matches: 0. As DNA, the CDR3 is TGCAGCGTTGGACAGGGGACTGAAGCTTTCTTT. This gives the protein CSVGQGTEAFF.

This clonotype was picked up many times. V gene TRBV20-1 combines with J gene TRBJ2-3; no definite D call. There are 11 residues in the CDR3. The germline V and J ends were trimmed by 6 bases and 5 bases, with 9 bases remaining between them. CDR1 and CDR2 from the germline V gene are DFQATT and SNEGSKA (reference sequence). This CDR3 is CSAQSGDTQYF. For the CDR3, the DNA is TGCAGTGCCCAATCGGGAGATACGCAGTATTTT.

The rearrangement links TRBV27 to TRBJ2-3; a weak D match, TRBD2 (5 bases). The CDR3 is made up of 15 amino acids. Trimming left V 1 base short and J 1 base short, with 9 bases between. The germline gives CDR1 MNHEY, CDR2 SMNVEV (reference sequence). The CDR3 DNA reads as TGTGCCAGCAGTTTATGGGGTAGCGGCACAGATACGCAGTATTTT. Translation: CASSLWGSGTDTQYF.

This clonotype was seen only a few times. The rearrangement uses TRBV6-1 and TRBJ2-7; D is unresolved. V lost 6 bases, J lost 0 bases, and 12 bases lay in between. Germline V CDR1 and CDR2: MNHNS, SASEGT. The CDR3 length is 14 residues. The CDR3 nucleotides are TGTGCCAGCAGGAAGAATGACAACTCCTACGAGCAGTACTTC. Translating it yields CASRKNDNSYEQYF.

This clonotype showed up many times. The chain uses TRBV12-3 or TRBV12-4 and TRBJ1-1; 7 bases align to TRBD1. The CDR3 loop spans 13 amino acids. Trimming at V came to 7 bases and at J to 5 bases, leaving 7 bases not matched to a gene. In nucleotides, the CDR3 is TGTGCCAGCACCCGACAGGGCGCAACTGAAGCTTTCTTT. Its translation: CASTRQGATEAFF.

This clonotype showed up many times. The J gene is TRBJ2-7, the V gene TRBV20-1, with 7 bases matching TRBD2. The V gene's germline CDR1 is DFQATT and CDR2 SNEGSKA (reference sequence). CDR3 length: 14 residues. Trimming at V came to 6 bases and at J to 2 bases, leaving 10 bases not matched to a gene. The CDR3 here is CSASQRGGAYEQYF. In nucleotides, the CDR3 is TGCAGTGCCTCCCAGCGGGGCGGTGCCTACGAGCAGTACTTC.

The gene calls are TRBV6-1 and TRBJ2-7, with TRBD2 as a possible D gene (6 bases). The CDR3 totals 16 residues. CDR1 and CDR2 (germline): MNHNS, SASEGT. The V end lost 7 bases, the J end lost 0 bases, and 19 bases lay between the germline ends. CDR3 nucleotide sequence: TGTGCCAGCACCCAAGGCGGGACGCAAGGCTCCTACGAGCAGTACTTC. It yields the protein CASTQGGTQGSYEQYF.

The J gene is TRBJ2-1, the V gene TRBV10-2; D is ambiguous. CDR1 and CDR2 from the germline V gene are WSHSY and SAAADI. The CDR3 runs 15 residues. The ends were cut back, 1 base at V and 9 bases at J, with 16 bases in the middle. Here the CDR3 reads CASSEWRTSETEQFF. The CDR3 nucleotides are TGCGCCAGCAGTGAGTGGCGTACGTCCGAGACTGAGCAGTTCTTC.

The chain is built from TRBV27 and TRBJ2-1; D perhaps matches TRBD2 (6 bases). Germline lookup yields CDR1 MNHEY and CDR2 SMNVEV (reference sequence). The length of the CDR3 is 14 residues. V was shortened by 5 bases and J by 6 bases, with 14 bases between the two germline ends. The CDR3 DNA follows: TGTGCCAGCAGTCGCGGGACTCCCGGCAATGAGCAGTTCTTC. Its translation is CASSRGTPGNEQFF.

This clonotype was counted between two and nine times. CDR3 amino acids: CSASGTGGFF. The CDR3 nucleotides read TGCAGTGCTTCCGGGACAGGGGGATTCTTT. The rearrangement links TRBV20-1 to TRBJ1-1; 11 bases are shared with TRBD1. Germline V lookup: CDR1 DFQATT, CDR2 SNEGSKA (reference sequence). V gave up 5 bases and J gave up 14 bases; unmatched junction bases: 4. There are 10 residues in the CDR3.

The gene calls are TRBV6-1 and TRBJ2-5; 13 positions agree with TRBD2. V was pared by 6 bases and J by 1 base, with 5 bases of the junction left unmatched. The CDR3 extends over 16 amino acids. The germline gives CDR1 MNHNS, CDR2 SASEGT. The CDR3 coding sequence is TGTGCCAGCAGAAGACTAGCGGGGGGCTTCCAAGAGACCCAGTACTTC. Protein sequence: CASRRLAGGFQETQYF.

The V gene is TRBV20-1, the J gene TRBJ2-1; 11 bases fit TRBD2. The CDR3 totals 16 residues. The trim removed 0 bases at V and 7 bases at J, leaving 8 bases unmatched. Germline loops: CDR1 DFQATT, CDR2 SNEGSKA (reference sequence). CDR3: CSARDISSGRTNEQFF. The CDR3 nucleotides are TGCAGTGCTAGAGATATTTCTAGCGGGAGGACGAATGAGCAGTTCTTC.

There are a few counts of this clonotype. The chain uses TRBV12-3 or TRBV12-4 and TRBJ2-1; D unclear. V was cut by 4 bases and J by 6 bases, with 16 bases left in between. CDR3 length: 15 amino acids. The DNA for the CDR3 is TGTGCCAGCAGTTCCCTATCCCTTTCGACCAATGAGCAGTTCTTC. This translates into CASSSLSLSTNEQFF.

This clonotype occurred many times. This chain links TRBV6-5 with TRBJ2-1; D is uncertain. Per germline, CDR1 MNHEY and CDR2 SVGAGI. The CDR3 totals 14 residues. The germline V and J ends were trimmed by 2 bases and 4 bases, with 9 bases remaining between them. The CDR3 DNA is TGTGCCAGCAGTTACCCGGGTCGATACAATGAGCAGTTCTTC. It codes for CASSYPGRYNEQFF.

This clonotype occurred many times. CDR3: CASSARESNTGELFF. CDR3 in DNA: TGTGCCAGCAGTGCTCGGGAATCAAACACCGGGGAGCTGTTTTTT. The J gene is TRBJ2-2, the V gene TRBV2; tentative D call: TRBD2 (5 bases). Germline CDR1 is SNHLY and CDR2 is FYNNEI. The CDR3 has 15 residues. V was trimmed by 4 bases and J by 2 bases, leaving 11 bases between them.

The chain joins TRBV7-2 to TRBJ1-4; no reliable D call. Germline V CDR1 and CDR2: SGHTA, FQGNSA. Trimming removed 2 bases from V and 8 bases from J, with 12 bases in between. This CDR3 spans 14 amino acids. The CDR3: CASSLNSAREKLFF. In DNA form, the CDR3 reads TGTGCCAGCAGCTTAAATAGCGCGAGGGAAAAACTGTTTTTT.

The table lists this clonotype with a few counts. The chain couples TRBV7-2 to TRBJ2-5, with 10 bases identical to TRBD2. The CDR3 is 14 residues long. V was clipped by 5 bases and J by 7 bases; unmatched bases: 7. CDR1 and CDR2 (germline): SGHTA, FQGNSA. CDR3 nucleotides: TGTGCCAGCAGCCGCTCTAGCGGGAGAGGGACCCAGTACTTC. Protein sequence: CASSRSSGRGTQYF.

This clonotype was counted many times. The genes are TRBV29-1 and TRBJ2-7, with no clear D. Germline V CDR1 and CDR2: SQVTM, ANQGSEA. The CDR3 runs 12 residues. The germline V and J ends were trimmed by 4 bases and 1 base, with 8 bases remaining between them. The CDR3 DNA reads as TGCAGCGTTGGGGCATCATCCTACGAGCAGTACTTC. It codes for CSVGASSYEQYF.

This clonotype turned up a few times. In DNA form, the CDR3 reads TGTGCCAGCAGCTTAGGTTTAAAGGGGGCGAATGAGCAGTTCTTC. This codes for CASSLGLKGANEQFF. The chain is built from TRBV7-2 and TRBJ2-1, with 7 bases matching TRBD1. Germline V gene lookup returns CDR1 SGHTA and CDR2 FQGNSA. The CDR3 is 15 amino acids. V lost 1 base to trimming and J lost 7 bases; unmatched junction nucleotides: 7.

The chain employs TRBV20-1 and TRBJ2-1, with 13 positions matching TRBD2. There are 15 residues in the CDR3. Germline loops: CDR1 DFQATT, CDR2 SNEGSKA (reference sequence). J gave up 6 bases and V 6 bases, and 8 bases lay outside the gene matches. The DNA of the CDR3 is TGCAGTGCCCCAACCGGACTAGCGGGAGTCAATGAGCAGTTCTTC. Translated: CSAPTGLAGVNEQFF.

The chain employs TRBV24-1 and TRBJ2-2; tentative D call: TRBD2 (5 bases). The ends were cut back, 2 bases at V and 5 bases at J, with 8 bases in the middle. Looked up from germline, CDR1 is KGHDR and CDR2 is SFDVKD. The CDR3 is 14 residues long. The CDR3 protein is CATSDYPGTGELFF. The CDR3 nucleotides read TGTGCCACCAGTGATTATCCGGGAACCGGGGAGCTGTTTTTT.